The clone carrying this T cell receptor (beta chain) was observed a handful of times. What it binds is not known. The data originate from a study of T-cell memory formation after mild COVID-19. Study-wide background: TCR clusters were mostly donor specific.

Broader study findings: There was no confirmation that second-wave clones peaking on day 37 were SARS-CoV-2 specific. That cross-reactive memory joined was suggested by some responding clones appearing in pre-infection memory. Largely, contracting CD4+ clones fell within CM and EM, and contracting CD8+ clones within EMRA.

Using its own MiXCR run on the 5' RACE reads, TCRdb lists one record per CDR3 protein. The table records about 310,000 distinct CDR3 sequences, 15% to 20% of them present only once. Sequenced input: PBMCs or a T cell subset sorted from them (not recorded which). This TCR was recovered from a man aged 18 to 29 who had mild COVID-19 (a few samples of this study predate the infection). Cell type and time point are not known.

CDR3 DNA: TGTGCCAGCTCAACCCCAGGGATCCCAGATACGCAGTATTTT. It is translated as CASSTPGIPDTQYF. The chain recombines TRBV18 with TRBJ2-3; the D gene is possibly TRBD1 (5 bases). Germline V lookup: CDR1 KGHSH, CDR2 LQKENI. CDR3 length: 14 amino acids. Deletions cut 5 bases from V and 4 bases from J, with 13 bases between.